This T cell receptor beta chain stems from a study of post-analysis software for immune sequencing data (dated by TCRdb to between 2015 and 2016). Study-wide context: Relapsing-remitting, secondary progressive and progressive-relapsing multiple sclerosis were recorded as disease courses, and subtype annotation was lacking for some patients. The patient repertoires were set against eleven to twelve previously published healthy control repertoires from donors whose ages ranged from about 6 to 26 years. A subset of samples was prepared in parallel using single-end sample barcoding, then pooled and co-amplified after Illumina adapter ligation. Study-level results and caveats: Significantly higher frequencies in patients than in controls were found for roughly 5 TRBV segments, including TRBV5-6, TRBV5-1 and TRBV20-1. The control group was slightly older than the multiple sclerosis patient group. When samples were clustered directly using the F measure, samples prepared in the same batch co-clustered strongly, which prompted a batch-effect correction. Significantly lower normalized Chao1 diversity was found in multiple sclerosis patients than in controls, suggesting substantial peripheral T-cell clonal expansion.

Turning to this clonotype: Its antigen has not been determined. No base quality values were provided; no much bigger clone lies one nucleotide off.

Measured from the cysteine to the phenylalanine, the CDR3 is 15 residues long. Only CDR3 DNA remains: 45 bases, in frame from the first base. Trimming removed 7 bases from V and 0 bases from J; the gene matches leave 6 bases unexplained. The library was built by means of PCR. Data came from an Illumina HiSeq 2500. To reduce PCR and sequencing biases, unique molecular identifiers were built into the TCR beta cDNA libraries. Per 1 to 10 million input T cells, roughly 500,000 cDNA molecules were obtained, such that each molecule approximated one T cell. Patient libraries were prepared and sequenced with the same protocol used for the earlier healthy control dataset. Samples belonging to the same batch were prepared together, multiplexed and sequenced on a shared HiSeq lane. For the original study's pipeline: Raw barcoded reads were processed with MIGEC, discarding single-read molecular identifier groups before consensus assembly and CDR3 extraction. VDJtools was used for post-analysis of the clonotype tables, and diversity was normalized by down-sampling every dataset to the size of the smallest sample. Repertoire overlap clustering matched CDR3 amino acid but not nucleotide sequences to correct batch-related cross-sample contamination. TCRdb reran the public reads through fastp at Q25 and MiXCR, keeping productive beta chains. Here each entry gathers all rows of one CDR3 protein and keeps the most common genes and DNA. The V and J calls and clone size are TCRdb's, not the authors'. This sample has about 380,000 distinct CDR3 sequences in its table, and around a third of those were observed once. Around an eighth of the sample is held by the ten biggest clonotypes.

To demonstrate the VDJtools post-analysis software, the study profiled TCR beta repertoires from the peripheral blood of about a dozen young patients with multiple sclerosis. The patients with multiple sclerosis were children and adolescents between about 6 and 17 years of age. The sequence came from a girl under 18 with multiple sclerosis. In this chain, TRBV12-3 or TRBV12-4 is recombined with TRBJ2-3, with TRBD2 matching 8 junction bases. What was sequenced was blood. The CDR3 loop reads CASKAGAHSTDTQYF. The DNA sequence follows: TGTGCCAGCAAAGCGGGGGCCCATAGCACAGATACGCAGTATTTT.